These 16 T cell receptor beta chains originate from one sample sequenced in a study of PD-1 blockade in classical Hodgkin lymphoma. After autologous stem cell transplantation all patients relapsed, and prior brentuximab vedotin exposure differed between cohorts. Clones were read by immunoSEQ multiplex PCR, and TCRdb kept only the in-frame ones, dropping some. This table has tens of thousands of clones, around 82% appearing once. Here the sequenced sample was peripheral blood mononuclear cells (PBMCs), taken before the second cycle of nivolumab. These receptors were obtained from a human donor with classical Hodgkin lymphoma.

This chain links TRBV11-3 with TRBJ2-7, with TRBD2 matching over 7 bases. Looked up from germline, CDR1 is SGHNT and CDR2 is YENEEA. V lost 1 base and J lost 3; bases outside the gene matches: 9. This CDR3 contains 16 residues. The CDR3 DNA reads as TGTGCCAGCAGCTTAGTAGGGAGGGGTGAAGACTACGAGCAGTACTTC. It yields the protein CASSLVGRGEDYEQYF.

This chain links TRBV5-1 with TRBJ1-5; D gene unclear. V lost 0 bases and J lost 0, with 7 bases in between. The CDR3 contains 15 residues. CDR1 SGHRS and CDR2 YFSETQ come from the germline V gene. The CDR3 DNA reads as TGCGCCAGCAGCTTGGACAGTTATAGCAATCAGCCCCAGCATTTT. Residues: CASSLDSYSNQPQHF.

This clone was counted a few times. The rearrangement uses TRBV5-1 and TRBJ2-5; D gene ambiguous. The CDR3 sequence is 13 residues long. V was cut by 2 bases and J by 5 bases, with 10 bases left in between. CDR1 is SGHRS, CDR2 YFSETQ, per germline. DNA for the CDR3: TGCGCCAGCAGCTTACCCCCCCGTGAGACCCAGTACTTC. It specifies CASSLPPRETQYF.

This clone was seen just once. V gene TRBV28 combines with J gene TRBJ2-7, with TRBD1 matching over 7 bases. With 7 bases clipped from V and 6 bases from J, the junction kept 18 bases outside the gene matches. Germline V gives CDR1 MDHEN, CDR2 SYDVKM. The CDR3 sequence is 16 residues long. Here the CDR3 reads CASIRDAWPAGGEQYF. For the CDR3, the DNA is TGTGCCAGCATTCGGGACGCCTGGCCCGCAGGGGGCGAGCAGTACTTC.

This clone turned up a few times. This chain connects TRBV9 to TRBJ1-2, with 7 bases lining up with TRBD1. Unmatched junction bases numbered 13, after V lost 4 bases and J lost 4 bases. This CDR3 is built from 16 residues. CDR1 and CDR2 (germline): SGDLS, YYNGEE. In DNA form, the CDR3 reads TGTGCCAGCAGCCCACCGGCCGGGGGGACAGTCTATGGCTACACCTTC. Translating gives CASSPPAGGTVYGYTF.

This clone was seen only once. The rearrangement joins TRBV19 to TRBJ2-1; the match to TRBD2 covers 7 bases. V lost 2 bases, J lost 5 bases, and 9 bases stayed unmatched. This CDR3 region has 16 residues. Germline loops: CDR1 LNHDA, CDR2 SQIVND (reference sequence). The CDR3: CASSIPGLPSNNEQFF. Here the CDR3 DNA reads TGTGCCAGTAGTATACCGGGACTACCCAGCAACAATGAGCAGTTCTTC.

The chain recombines TRBV7-2 with TRBJ2-3; no firm D call. The V gene lost 6 bases and the J gene lost 1 base, with 14 bases spanning the gap. CDR1 is SGHTA, CDR2 FQGNSA, per germline. The CDR3 spans 15 residues. This CDR3 reads CASRKGPGRTDTQYF. CDR3 nucleotide sequence: TGTGCCAGCAGGAAAGGGCCAGGTCGCACAGATACGCAGTATTTT.

The chain combines TRBV6-5 with TRBJ1-3; D gene unclear. Germline values: CDR1 MNHEY, CDR2 SVGAGI. The CDR3 consists of 15 residues. V lost 0 bases to trimming and J lost 2 bases, with 8 bases between them. The CDR3 reads CASSYSFTAGNTIYF. Written as DNA, the CDR3 is TGTGCCAGCAGTTACTCTTTCACAGCTGGAAACACCATATATTTT.

V gene TRBV2 combines with J gene TRBJ1-1, with no clear D. V lost 6 bases, J lost 5 bases, and 7 bases lay in between. Germline V CDR1 and CDR2: SNHLY, FYNNEI. CDR3 length: 11 residues. The CDR3, as DNA: TGTGCCAGCAGGGAGGGTACTGAAGCTTTCTTT. This translates into CASREGTEAFF.

There are a few counts of this clone. The chain carries TRBV4-1 and TRBJ1-2, with D maybe TRBD1 (5 bases). Germline V gives CDR1 MGHRA, CDR2 YSYEKL. The CDR3 is 14 residues long. V dropped 0 bases and J dropped 7 bases, with 12 bases sitting between them. Here the CDR3 reads CASSQEGAILGYTF. The DNA for the CDR3 is TGCGCCAGCAGCCAAGAAGGGGCGATCCTTGGCTACACCTTC.

The chain carries TRBV18 and TRBJ2-3, with D possibly being TRBD1 or TRBD2 (5 bases each). Trimming took off 3 bases at V and 5 bases at J, with 12 bases between the two ends. CDR1 is KGHSH and CDR2 is LQKENI in the germline V gene. This CDR3 comprises 14 residues. The CDR3 loop is CASSPTAEGDTQYF. CDR3 nucleotide sequence: TGTGCCAGCTCACCGACAGCCGAGGGAGATACGCAGTATTTT.

This clone appeared a few times. V gene TRBV11-3 combines with J gene TRBJ1-2; 8 bases fit TRBD1. CDR1 and CDR2 (germline): SGHNT, YENEEA. CDR3 length: 16 residues. Trimming at V came to 1 base and at J to 3 bases, leaving 7 bases not matched to a gene. The CDR3 nucleotides are TGTGCCAGCAGCTTAGGACCACTGACAGGGGACTATGGCTACACCTTC. Translating it yields CASSLGPLTGDYGYTF.

This clone was seen more than once but under ten times. The chain is built from TRBV28 and TRBJ2-6; D possibly corresponds to TRBD1 (5 bases). Deletions cut 6 bases from V and 0 bases from J, with 6 bases between. This CDR3 is 14 amino acids long. Germline V gene data show CDR1 as MDHEN and CDR2 as SYDVKM. CDR3 sequence (DNA): TGTGCCAGCAGCAGGGACTCTGGGGCCAACGTCCTGACTTTC. Translation gives CASSRDSGANVLTF. The variable domain in full, completed from reference TRBV28 and TRBJ2-6, reads DVKVTQSSRYLVKRTGEKVFLECVQDMDHENMFWYRQDPGLGLRLIYFSYDVKMKEKGDIPEGYSVSREKKERFSLILESASTNQTSMYLCASSRDSGANVLTFGAGSRLTVL.

The sample holds many counts of this clone. Mismatch with germline at one junction end may stem from a read error. The J gene is TRBJ2-1, the V gene TRBV6-1; the D gene is possibly TRBD2 (6 bases). CDR3 length equals 13 residues. Per the germline V gene, CDR1 is MNHNS and CDR2 is SASEGT. The CDR3 bases are TGTGCCAGCAGGCAAGAGGACTACGATGAGCAGTTCTTC. Residues: CASRQEDYDEQFF.

CDR3 nucleotides: TGTGCCAGCAGCGGACCGACCCCAACAGGGCACGGCTATGGCTACACCTTC. This codes for CASSGPTPTGHGYGYTF. The genes are TRBV9 and TRBJ1-2; D might be TRBD1 (6 bases). V lost 3 bases and J 4 bases, leaving 22 bases between the germline ends. The CDR3 covers 17 residues. Germline CDR1 SGDLS, CDR2 YYNGEE.

This clone was counted between two and nine times. The CDR3 is CAISGTGGVTEAFF. In DNA, the CDR3 is TGTGCCATCAGTGGTACAGGGGGGGTCACTGAAGCTTTCTTT. The rearrangement links TRBV10-3 to TRBJ1-1; 8 bases are a match to TRBD1. After removal of 4 bases from V and 4 bases from J, the junction contained 5 bases not matched to a gene. Germline assignment: CDR1 ENHRY and CDR2 SYGVKD. The CDR3 is 14 amino acids.